This TCR beta chain comes out of a study of PD-L1 blockade in urothelial cancer. Study context: About 90% of the roughly 29 patients were men who had bladder-origin urothelial cancer.

Synthetic TCR analog templates were spiked into all PCRs individually. Produced via immunoSEQ multiplex PCR; TCRdb's table is partial and in-frame only. The sample yields more than 30,000 clones, around 87% seen once. The CDR3 contains 15 residues. Germline V gene data show CDR1 as SGHTA and CDR2 as FQGNSA. The germline V and J ends were trimmed by 2 bases and 7 bases, with 17 bases remaining between them. The receptor's source is a man aged 50 or older with urothelial cancer. V gene TRBV7-2 combines with J gene TRBJ2-5, with D possibly TRBD2 on 6 matching bases. Specimen: PBMCs, collected around atezolizumab (anti-PD-L1) treatment. The CDR3 reads CASSLSRLASGTQYF. For the CDR3, the DNA is TGTGCCAGCAGCTTAAGCCGGCTAGCGTCGGGGACCCAGTACTTC. Full variable domain (remainder filled in from reference TRBV7-2 and TRBJ2-5): GAGVSQSPSNKVTEKGKDVELRCDPISGHTALYWYRQSLGQGLEFLIYFQGNSAPDKSGLPSDRFSAERTGGSVSTLTIQRTQQEDSAVYLCASSLSRLASGTQYFGPGTRLLVL.